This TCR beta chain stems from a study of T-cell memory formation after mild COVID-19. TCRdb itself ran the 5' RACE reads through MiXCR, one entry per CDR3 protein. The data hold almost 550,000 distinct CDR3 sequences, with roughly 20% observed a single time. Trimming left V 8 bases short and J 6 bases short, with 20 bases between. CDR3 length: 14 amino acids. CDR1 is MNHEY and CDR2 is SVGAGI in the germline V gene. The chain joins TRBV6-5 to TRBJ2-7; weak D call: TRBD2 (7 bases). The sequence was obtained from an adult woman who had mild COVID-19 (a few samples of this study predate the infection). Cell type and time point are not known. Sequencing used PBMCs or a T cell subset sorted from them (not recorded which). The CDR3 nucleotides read TGTGCCAGCCGACCACCCGGGGGGCCATCCGAGCAGTACTTC. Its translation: CASRPPGGPSEQYF.